These 15 T cell receptor beta chains were all obtained from the same sample, sequenced in a study of OX40 agonist ivuxolimab in advanced cancers. Clones were read by immunoSEQ multiplex PCR, and TCRdb kept only the in-frame ones, dropping some. The sample holds about 36,000 clones, around 84% seen once. The source was CD4+ or CD8+ T cells sorted from blood, collected in a trial of the OX40 agonist ivuxolimab. These receptor sequences come from an adult with an advanced solid tumor such as melanoma, head and neck, liver or kidney cancer.

This clone was seen just once. The chain has TRBV4-2 and TRBJ2-3; D gene unclear. The length of the CDR3 is 15 residues. Germline V CDR1 and CDR2: LGHNA, YNFKEQ. V was pared by 0 bases and J by 1 base, with 8 bases between. The chain's CDR3 is CASSQDWGGTDTQYF. The CDR3 DNA reads TGTGCCAGCAGCCAAGATTGGGGTGGCACAGATACGCAGTATTTT.

V gene TRBV30 combines with J gene TRBJ2-3, with 8 bases identical to TRBD2. The CDR3 consists of 17 residues. Looked up from germline, CDR1 is GTSNPN and CDR2 is SVGIG (reference sequence). V lost 5 bases, J lost 4 bases, and 17 bases stayed unmatched. CDR3 in amino acids: CAWGGGGLAGRPDTQYF. The CDR3 DNA reads TGTGCCTGGGGCGGAGGGGGGCTAGCGGGTCGTCCAGATACGCAGTATTTT.

The J gene is TRBJ1-5, the V gene TRBV15; D ambiguous. The length of the CDR3 is 17 residues. Trimming pared 4 bases from V and 2 bases from J, leaving 18 bases between. The germline V gene encodes CDR1 LNHNV and CDR2 YYDKDF (reference sequence). The CDR3 sequence is CATSTKSGVGGNQPQHF. CDR3 DNA sequence: TGTGCCACCAGCACTAAGAGTGGGGTTGGAGGCAATCAGCCCCAGCATTTT.

The rearrangement uses TRBV18 and TRBJ2-7; 7 nucleotides match TRBD1. The length of the CDR3 is 14 residues. The trim removed 8 bases at V and 2 bases at J, leaving 9 bases unmatched. Germline CDR1 and CDR2: KGHSH and LQKENI. The CDR3 reads CASHRDSSTYEQYF. In DNA form, the CDR3 reads TGTGCCAGCCACCGGGACAGCTCAACCTACGAGCAGTACTTC.

The chain couples TRBV5-1 to TRBJ2-7; D might be TRBD1 or TRBD2, each matching 5 bases. The CDR3 sequence is 13 residues long. Germline V CDR1 and CDR2: SGHRS, YFSETQ. V was trimmed by 0 bases and J by 3 bases, leaving 7 bases between them. The CDR3 loop is CASSLDGGYEQYF. As DNA, the CDR3 is TGCGCCAGCAGCTTGGATGGGGGCTACGAGCAGTACTTC. Supplemented by reference TRBV5-1 and TRBJ2-7, the full variable domain reads KAGVTQTPRYLIKTRGQQVTLSCSPISGHRSVSWYQQTPGQGLQFLFEYFSETQRNKGNFPGRFSGRQFSNSRSEMNVSTLELGDSALYLCASSLDGGYEQYFGPGTRLTVT.

This chain uses TRBV23-1 with TRBJ2-7, with TRBD1 identical over 8 bases. TRBV23-1 has ORF status, its function being uncertain. Unmatched junction bases numbered 6, after V lost 2 bases and J lost 6 bases. The CDR3 contains 14 residues. CDR3 sequence (DNA): TGCGCCAGCAGTCAAAGGGACAGGCTCCGCGAGCAGTACTTC. It translates to CASSQRDRLREQYF.

The V call is TRBV5-1, the J call TRBJ1-2; weak D call: TRBD1 (5 bases). CDR3 length: 15 amino acids. V shed 3 bases and J shed 6 bases, with 18 bases lying between them. CDR1 is SGHRS and CDR2 is YFSETQ in the germline V gene. The CDR3 sequence is CASSWTPINLNGYTF. Here the CDR3 DNA reads TGCGCCAGCAGCTGGACACCGATCAATCTCAATGGCTACACCTTC.

The V call is TRBV9, the J call TRBJ2-7, with D possibly matching TRBD1 (6 bases). The CDR3 is made up of 16 amino acids. V was clipped by 4 bases and J by 5 bases, with 22 bases between them. Germline loops: CDR1 SGDLS, CDR2 YYNGEE. CDR3 DNA sequence: TGTGCCAGCAGCCCACAGGGAGTGTTATCCTTCGACGAGCAGTACTTC. This sequence encodes CASSPQGVLSFDEQYF.

The CDR3 is CASSMIRFEKLFF. DNA of the CDR3: TGTGCCAGTAGTATGATCAGGTTCGAAAAACTGTTTTTT. This sequence joins TRBV19 and TRBJ1-4, with D hard to call. Germline values: CDR1 LNHDA, CDR2 SQIVND (reference sequence). Trimming took off 3 bases at V and 8 bases at J, with 10 bases between the two ends. The CDR3 runs to 13 residues. Together with reference TRBV19 and TRBJ1-4, the CDR3 gives the full variable domain: DGGITQSPKYLFRKEGQNVTLSCEQNLNHDAMYWYRQDPGQGLRLIYYSQIVNDFQKGDIAEGYSVSREKKESFPLTVTSAQKNPTAFYLCASSMIRFEKLFFGSGTQLSVL.

The rearrangement joins TRBV28 to TRBJ2-1; tentative D call: TRBD1 (6 bases). The V end lost 6 bases, the J end lost 2 bases, and 17 bases lay between the germline ends. Germline V gene lookup returns CDR1 MDHEN and CDR2 SYDVKM. The CDR3 extends over 16 amino acids. CDR3 sequence: CASSTLLGDTYNEQFF. CDR3 sequence (DNA): TGTGCCAGCAGCACCCTCCTAGGGGACACCTACAATGAGCAGTTCTTC.

The CDR3 protein is CASSSKRGRNTEAFF. In nucleotides, the CDR3 is TGTGCCAGCAGCTCGAAAAGGGGCAGGAACACTGAAGCTTTCTTT. V is TRBV11-2 and J is TRBJ1-1, with D maybe TRBD1 (5 bases). The V end was cut by 4 bases, the J end by 1 base, with 13 bases between. The germline V gene encodes CDR1 SGHAT and CDR2 FQNNGV. The CDR3 consists of 15 residues.

The rearrangement links TRBV4-1 to TRBJ2-4, with D tentatively TRBD1 (5 bases). V was cut by 6 bases and J by 0 bases, with 12 bases left in between. In germline, CDR1 is MGHRA, CDR2 YSYEKL. The CDR3 is made up of 15 amino acids. CDR3 region: CASSPQVVAKNIQYF. The CDR3 DNA reads TGCGCCAGCAGTCCACAGGTTGTAGCCAAAAACATTCAGTACTTC.

The chain joins TRBV15 to TRBJ2-7, with D possibly matching TRBD2 (6 bases). This CDR3 spans 13 amino acids. With 0 bases removed from V and 7 bases from J, the gap between germline ends came to 10 bases. Germline values: CDR1 LNHNV, CDR2 YYDKDF (reference sequence). This chain's CDR3 is CATSRDIGREQYF. The CDR3 DNA reads TGTGCCACCAGCAGAGATATAGGGAGGGAGCAGTACTTC.

The V call is TRBV15, the J call TRBJ1-2, with D perhaps matching TRBD1 (6 bases). Germline-derived CDR1 and CDR2 are LNHNV and YYDKDF (reference sequence). V was shortened by 1 base and J by 5 bases, with 8 bases between the two germline ends. The CDR3 has 13 amino acids. CDR3 in amino acids: CATSRGQDYGYTF. In DNA form, the CDR3 reads TGTGCCACCAGCAGAGGACAGGATTATGGCTACACCTTC.

This clone was picked up one time. J is TRBJ1-2 and V is TRBV5-4; D unresolved. The V gene's germline CDR1 is SGHNT and CDR2 YYREEE (reference sequence). There are 14 residues in the CDR3. V was shortened by 3 bases and J by 2 bases, with 11 bases between the two germline ends. This chain's CDR3 is CASSSTGRNYGYTF. The CDR3 region has the DNA TGTGCCAGCAGCTCCACGGGGAGGAACTATGGCTACACCTTC.